This section outlines one TCR beta chain sequence together with its context. This sample is drawn from a study of cytomegalovirus exposure and HLA in healthy donors. PCR involved 60 Vbeta and 13 Jbeta primers. Sequencing was performed with immunoSEQ multiplex PCR; in TCRdb, only in-frame clones are kept and a portion is missing. The sample records some 99,000 clones, around 73% being singletons. Germline trimming cut 9 bases from V and 3 bases from J; bases unmatched to any gene: 7. Germline CDR1 is LNHDA and CDR2 is SQIVND (reference sequence). This CDR3 region has 13 residues. The receptor comes from a middle-aged man in good health and CMV-seronegative. Sequencing input: PBMCs. This chain joins TRBV19 and TRBJ2-5, with 7 bases matching TRBD1. The CDR3 DNA reads as TGTGCCAGGCGATACAGGGGAAAAGAGACCCAGTACTTC. Amino acids: CARRYRGKETQYF.